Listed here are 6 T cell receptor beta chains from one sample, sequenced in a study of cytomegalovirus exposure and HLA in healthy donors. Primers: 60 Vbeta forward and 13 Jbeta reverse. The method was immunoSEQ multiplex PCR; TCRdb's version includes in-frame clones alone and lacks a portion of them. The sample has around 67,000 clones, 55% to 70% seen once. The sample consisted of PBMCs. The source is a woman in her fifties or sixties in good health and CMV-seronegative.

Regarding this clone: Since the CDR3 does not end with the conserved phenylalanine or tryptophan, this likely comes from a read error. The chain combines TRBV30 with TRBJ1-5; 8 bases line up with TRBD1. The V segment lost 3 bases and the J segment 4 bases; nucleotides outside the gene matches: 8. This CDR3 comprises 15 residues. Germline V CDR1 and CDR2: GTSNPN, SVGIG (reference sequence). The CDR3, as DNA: TGTGCCTGGAGGGCCTCGACAGGGGCGAATCAGCCCCAGCATCTT. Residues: CAWRASTGANQPQHL.

DNA for the CDR3: TGTGCCAGCAGGCGGGGACAGTTCGATCAGCCCCAGCATTTT. Translated: CASRRGQFDQPQHF. The chain carries TRBV28 and TRBJ1-5, with 7 bases aligning to TRBD1. CDR3 length equals 14 residues. With 6 bases clipped from V and 5 bases from J, the junction kept 7 bases outside the gene matches. Germline loops: CDR1 MDHEN, CDR2 SYDVKM. Variable domain in full (rest from reference TRBV28 and TRBJ1-5): DVKVTQSSRYLVKRTGEKVFLECVQDMDHENMFWYRQDPGLGLRLIYFSYDVKMKEKGDIPEGYSVSREKKERFSLILESASTNQTSMYLCASRRGQFDQPQHFGDGTRLSIL.

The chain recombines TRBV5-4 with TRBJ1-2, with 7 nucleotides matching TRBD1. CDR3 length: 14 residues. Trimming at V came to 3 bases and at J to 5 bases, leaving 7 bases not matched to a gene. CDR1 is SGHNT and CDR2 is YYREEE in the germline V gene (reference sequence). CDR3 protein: CASSSNRGAYGYTF. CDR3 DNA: TGTGCCAGCAGCTCAAACAGGGGCGCTTATGGCTACACCTTC.

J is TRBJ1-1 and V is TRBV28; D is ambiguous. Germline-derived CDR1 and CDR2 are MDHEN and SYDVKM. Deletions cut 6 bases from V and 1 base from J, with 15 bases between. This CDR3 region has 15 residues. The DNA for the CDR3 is TGTGCCAGCAGGAACCCGAGGTTGGGGAACACTGAAGCTTTCTTT. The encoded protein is CASRNPRLGNTEAFF.

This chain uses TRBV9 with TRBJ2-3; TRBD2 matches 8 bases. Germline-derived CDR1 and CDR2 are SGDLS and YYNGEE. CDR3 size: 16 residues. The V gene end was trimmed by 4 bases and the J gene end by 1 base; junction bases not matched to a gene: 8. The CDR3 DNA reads TGTGCCAGCAGCCCGGGGGGGCTATTGGGCACAGATACGCAGTATTTT. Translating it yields CASSPGGLLGTDTQYF. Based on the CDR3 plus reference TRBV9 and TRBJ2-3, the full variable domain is DSGVTQTPKHLITATGQRVTLRCSPRSGDLSVYWYQQSLDQGLQFLIQYYNGEERAKGNILERFSAQQFPDLHSELNLSSLELGDSALYFCASSPGGLLGTDTQYFGPGTRLTVL.

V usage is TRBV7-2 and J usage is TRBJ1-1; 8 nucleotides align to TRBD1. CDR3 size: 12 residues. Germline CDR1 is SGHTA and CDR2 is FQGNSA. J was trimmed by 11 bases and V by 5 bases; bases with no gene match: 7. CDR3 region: CASSRFSGGAFF. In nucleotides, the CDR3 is TGTGCCAGCAGCCGCTTTTCAGGGGGCGCTTTCTTT.